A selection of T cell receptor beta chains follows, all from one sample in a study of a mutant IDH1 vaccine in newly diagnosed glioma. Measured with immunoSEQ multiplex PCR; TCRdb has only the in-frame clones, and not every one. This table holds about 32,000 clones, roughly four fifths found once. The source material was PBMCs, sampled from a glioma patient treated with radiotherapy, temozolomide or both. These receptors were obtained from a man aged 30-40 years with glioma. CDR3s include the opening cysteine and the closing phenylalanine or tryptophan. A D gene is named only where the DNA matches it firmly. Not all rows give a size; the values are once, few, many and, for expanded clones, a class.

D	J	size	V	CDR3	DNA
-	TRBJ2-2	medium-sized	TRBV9	CASSVGMTNTGELFF	TGTGCCAGCAGCGTAGGAATGACGAACACCGGGGAGCTGTTTTTT
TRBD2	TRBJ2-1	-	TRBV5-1	CASRPTSGRANEQFF	TGCGCCAGCAGACCGACTAGCGGGAGGGCCAATGAGCAGTTCTTC
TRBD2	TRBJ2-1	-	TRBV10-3	CAIAGGTSGPYNEQFF	TGTGCCATTGCGGGGGGGACTAGCGGACCCTACAATGAGCAGTTCTTC
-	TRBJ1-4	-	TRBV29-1	CSVRSGDGNEKLFF	TGCAGCGTTCGTTCGGGGGACGGGAATGAAAAACTGTTTTTT
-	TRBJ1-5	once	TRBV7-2	CASSPWAEGGGNQPQHF	TGTGCCAGCAGCCCATGGGCGGAGGGAGGGGGCAATCAGCCCCAGCATTTT
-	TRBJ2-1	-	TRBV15	CATSRDIHSYNEQFF	TGTGCCACCAGCAGAGATATTCACTCCTACAATGAGCAGTTCTTC
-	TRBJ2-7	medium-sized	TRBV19	CASSITASAWEQYF	TGTGCCAGTAGTATAACAGCTAGCGCTTGGGAGCAGTACTTC
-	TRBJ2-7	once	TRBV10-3	CAISESLSGSGSPEQYF	TGTGCCATCAGTGAGTCACTCTCGGGGAGCGGATCACCCGAGCAGTACTTC
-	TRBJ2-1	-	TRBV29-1	CSVIHNEQFF	TGCAGCGTTATACACAATGAGCAGTTCTTC
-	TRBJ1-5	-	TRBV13	CASSSGGGNQPQHF	TGTGCCAGCAGCTCCGGAGGGGGCAATCAGCCCCAGCATTTT
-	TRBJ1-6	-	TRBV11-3	CASSLDTHSPLHF	TGTGCCAGCAGCTTAGATACTCATTCACCCCTCCACTTT
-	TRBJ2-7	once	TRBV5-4	CASSSPTDRGTSEQYF	TGTGCCAGCAGCTCCCCCACGGATCGGGGTACGAGCGAGCAGTACTTC
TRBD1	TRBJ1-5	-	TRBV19	CASSSTGGANQPQHF	TGTGCCAGTAGTTCGACAGGGGGGGCCAATCAGCCCCAGCATTTT
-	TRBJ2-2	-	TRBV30	CAWSTNGELFF	TGTGCCTGGAGTACCAATGGGGAGCTGTTTTTT
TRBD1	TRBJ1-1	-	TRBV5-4	CASGRDRRMNTEAFF	TGTGCCAGCGGCCGGGACAGAAGAATGAACACTGAAGCTTTCTTT
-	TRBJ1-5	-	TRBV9	CASSVEGDSNQPQHF	TGTGCCAGCAGCGTAGAAGGGGATAGCAATCAGCCCCAGCATTTT
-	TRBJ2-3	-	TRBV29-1	CSVEGVTDTQYF	TGCAGCGTTGAGGGAGTCACAGATACGCAGTATTTT
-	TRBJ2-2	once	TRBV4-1	CASSQVTGNTGELFF	TGCGCCAGCAGCCAAGTGACGGGGAACACCGGGGAGCTGTTTTTT
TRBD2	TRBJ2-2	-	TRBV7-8	CASSFPRLAGDKPYTGELFF	TGTGCCAGCAGCTTCCCTCGACTAGCGGGAGATAAGCCGTACACCGGGGAGCTGTTTTTT
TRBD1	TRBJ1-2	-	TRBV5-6	CASSVDRGYGYTF	TGTGCCAGCAGCGTCGACAGGGGCTATGGCTACACCTTC